This record concerns one T cell receptor (beta chain) sequence. Antigen unknown. The data belong to a study of OX40 agonist ivuxolimab in advanced cancers. Across the study: Ivuxolimab, an antibody that agonizes OX40 (CD134), was administered to the patients. General observations from the study: In general, CD8+ T cells held more expanded clones than CD4+ did, on average. The CD4+ and CD8+ T cells in the blood had expanded clonally by week 6 at 0.1 to 3.0 mg/kg.

TCRdb keeps only in-frame clones here, not all; method: immunoSEQ multiplex PCR. Counted here are 70,000 or so clones, 75% to 90% occurring once; the ten biggest clones make up roughly 4%. Patients were excluded for autoimmune disease history or systemic immunosuppression. This receptor was obtained from an adult with an advanced solid tumor such as melanoma, head and neck, liver or kidney cancer. The specimen comprised CD4+ or CD8+ T cells sorted from blood, sampled in a trial of the OX40 agonist ivuxolimab.

CDR3 bases: TGCAGCGCCGTAGAAGAGAATTATCAGCCCCAGCATTTT. Translated: CSAVEENYQPQHF. The chain carries TRBV29-1 and TRBJ1-5; D not resolved. Per germline, CDR1 SQVTM and CDR2 ANQGSEA. The CDR3 is 13 residues long. Trimming removed 7 bases at V and 5 bases at J, with 15 bases between.